This is a list of T cell receptor beta chains from one sample in a study of prognosis after radiotherapy for stage I lung cancer. MiXCR was run by TCRdb on the multiplex PCR reads, yielding one entry per CDR3 protein. The table includes nearly 35,000 distinct CDR3 sequences, less than 45% detected once. The sample here was PBMCs, taken before or after stereotactic body radiation therapy (not recorded which). Receptor source: a donor at least 50 years old with non-small cell lung cancer. Both conserved end residues are part of each CDR3. A D gene is named only where the DNA matches it firmly. For some rows the clone size is stated as once, few or many, or as a class when expanded; others skip it.

size: many; J: TRBJ2-7; V: TRBV5-4; D: -; CDR3: CASSLGGGREQYF; DNA: TGTGCCAGCAGCTTAGGAGGGGGCAGGGAGCAGTACTTC
size: -; J: TRBJ2-2; V: TRBV7-9; D: -; CDR3: CASSLAAGVITVELFF; DNA: TGTGCCAGCAGCTTAGCGGCTGGCGTGATCACCGTGGAGCTGTTTTTT
size: many; J: TRBJ1-4; V: TRBV19; D: -; CDR3: CASTPPGVEKLFF; DNA: TGTGCCAGTACCCCCCCGGGGGTTGAAAAACTGTTTTTT
size: many; J: TRBJ1-2; V: TRBV6-2/TRBV6-3; D: -; CDR3: CASSYGDIRANYGYTF; DNA: TGTGCCAGCAGTTACGGAGACATTAGGGCTAACTATGGCTACACCTTC
size: many; J: TRBJ2-7; V: TRBV20-1; D: -; CDR3: CSALDRTTYEQYF; DNA: TGCAGTGCTCTTGACAGGACGACATACGAGCAGTACTTC
size: many; J: TRBJ2-1; V: TRBV5-1; D: -; CDR3: CASSLDGDEQFF; DNA: TGCGCCAGCAGCTTGGACGGGGATGAGCAGTTCTTC
size: many; J: TRBJ2-5; V: TRBV30; D: -; CDR3: CAWSLETQYF; DNA: TGTGCCTGGAGTCTCGAGACCCAGTACTTC
size: many; J: TRBJ1-2; V: TRBV7-9; D: TRBD1; CDR3: CASSPARGQIYGYTF; DNA: TGTGCCAGCAGCCCGGCCAGGGGGCAAATCTATGGCTACACCTTC
size: many; J: TRBJ2-5; V: TRBV7-9; D: -; CDR3: CASRPGTNQETQYF; DNA: TGTGCCAGCCGACCGGGGACAAATCAAGAGACCCAGTACTTC
size: -; J: TRBJ2-3; V: TRBV4-2; D: -; CDR3: CASSQDMLQLSTDTQYF; DNA: TGTGCCAGCAGCCAAGATATGTTACAACTTAGCACAGATACGCAGTATTTT
size: many; J: TRBJ1-1; V: TRBV6-1; D: -; CDR3: CASSQKRLRKTEAFF; DNA: TGTGCCAGCAGTCAGAAAAGACTCCGGAAAACTGAAGCTTTCTTT
size: -; J: TRBJ2-2; V: TRBV24-1; D: -; CDR3: CATSSSTGELFF; DNA: TGTGCCACCAGTTCGAGTACCGGGGAGCTGTTTTTT
size: many; J: TRBJ1-6; V: TRBV5-1; D: TRBD1; CDR3: CASSLETGGNSPLHF; DNA: TGCGCCAGCAGCCTGGAGACAGGGGGTAATTCACCCCTCCACTTT
size: many; J: TRBJ1-1; V: TRBV18; D: TRBD1; CDR3: CASSPLKGQGDTEAFF; DNA: TGTGCCAGCTCACCGCTGAAGGGACAGGGAGACACTGAAGCTTTCTTT
size: -; J: TRBJ1-2; V: TRBV10-3; D: -; CDR3: CAISEDRPYGYTF; DNA: TGTGCCATCAGTGAGGACAGACCCTATGGCTACACCTTC
size: many; J: TRBJ1-5; V: TRBV5-8; D: -; CDR3: CASSLRSNQPQHF; DNA: TGTGCCAGCAGCTTAAGGTCCAACCAGCCCCAGCATTTT
size: -; J: TRBJ1-1; V: TRBV12-3/TRBV12-4; D: -; CDR3: CASSPHNTEAFF; DNA: TGTGCCAGCAGCCCGCACAACACTGAAGCTTTCTTT
size: many; J: TRBJ2-5; V: TRBV6-4; D: -; CDR3: CASSDSKGVRGETQYF; DNA: TGTGCCAGCAGTGACTCGAAGGGTGTCAGGGGAGAGACCCAGTACTTC
size: -; J: TRBJ1-2; V: TRBV28; D: -; CDR3: CASSFTPWEFRDIYGYTF; DNA: TGTGCCAGCAGTTTTACCCCTTGGGAATTCCGGGACATCTATGGCTACACCTTC
size: medium-sized; J: TRBJ2-2; V: TRBV6-5; D: -; CDR3: CASNPRGGKYTGELFF; DNA: TGTGCCAGCAACCCGCGGGGCGGGAAGTATACCGGGGAGCTGTTTTTT
size: -; J: TRBJ2-3; V: TRBV24-1; D: -; CDR3: CATSETGTYTDTQYF; DNA: TGTGCCACCAGTGAAACCGGGACGTACACAGATACGCAGTATTTT
size: -; J: TRBJ1-3; V: TRBV27; D: -; CDR3: CASSPRGGYSGNTIYF; DNA: TGTGCCAGCAGCCCCCGGGGGGGGTACTCTGGAAACACCATATATTTT
size: many; J: TRBJ1-3; V: TRBV29-1; D: TRBD1; CDR3: CSVDPGGKDTIYF; DNA: TGCAGCGTTGATCCAGGGGGCAAGGACACCATATATTTT
size: many; J: TRBJ1-3; V: TRBV19; D: -; CDR3: CASSISHSGNTIYF; DNA: TGTGCCAGTAGTATAAGCCACTCTGGAAACACCATATATTTT
size: many; J: TRBJ2-1; V: TRBV5-1; D: -; CDR3: CASSLSRAAYNEQFF; DNA: TGCGCCAGCAGCTTGAGCAGAGCGGCCTACAATGAGCAGTTCTTC
size: many; J: TRBJ1-3; V: TRBV3-1; D: -; CDR3: CAGSRYDSGNTIYF; DNA: TGTGCCGGCAGCCGTTATGACTCTGGAAACACCATATATTTT
size: -; J: TRBJ2-5; V: TRBV20-1; D: -; CDR3: CSVDCGGGARETQYF; DNA: TGCAGTGTAGACTGTGGGGGGGGCGCGAGGGAGACCCAGTACTTC
size: many; J: TRBJ2-2; V: TRBV6-1; D: TRBD1; CDR3: CASSEPGQGIGELFF; DNA: TGTGCCAGCAGTGAACCGGGACAGGGGATCGGGGAGCTGTTTTTT
size: once; J: TRBJ2-2; V: TRBV9; D: TRBD2; CDR3: CASSDSTSGWLYTEELFF; DNA: TGTGCCAGCAGCGACTCGACTAGCGGGTGGCTCTACACCGAGGAGCTGTTTTTT
size: many; J: TRBJ2-3; V: TRBV18; D: -; CDR3: CASSPEAGVGGTQYF; DNA: TGTGCCAGCTCACCAGAAGCAGGGGTAGGTGGTACGCAGTATTTT
size: many; J: TRBJ2-1; V: TRBV5-1; D: -; CDR3: CASSLVQLSSYNEQFF; DNA: TGCGCCAGCAGCTTGGTTCAGTTGAGCTCCTACAATGAGCAGTTCTTC
size: many; J: TRBJ1-4; V: TRBV20-1; D: -; CDR3: CSAEGGAGDEKLFF; DNA: TGCAGTGCTGAAGGGGGGGCAGGGGATGAAAAACTGTTTTTT
size: -; J: TRBJ1-5; V: TRBV6-2/TRBV6-3; D: TRBD1; CDR3: CASSPGQGSQPQHF; DNA: TGTGCCAGCAGTCCTGGACAGGGTAGTCAGCCCCAGCATTTT